This TCR beta chain was sequenced for a study of blood T cell repertoires in COVID-19. Overall study: Italy, Spain and the United States were the sources of the convalescent and acute COVID-19 samples. Sources were T cells, B-cell-depleted T cells, or PBMCs; the material itself was cDNA or gDNA.

As originally analysed: It was from reference gene primer amplification that nucleated cell counts were estimated. Profiling relied on immunoSEQ multiplex PCR, and the TCRdb table lists in-frame clones only, not all of them. V, J and clone size derive from that table, while D and trimming were established from the DNA sequence. The sample yields 40,000 or so clones, roughly 85% seen once. With V trimmed by 5 bases and J by 1 base, 1 base remained unmatched. This CDR3 spans 14 amino acids. The germline CDR1 and CDR2 sequences are SNHLY and FYNNEI. The sample consisted of peripheral blood. The TCR originated in a human donor in a cohort sampled during active COVID-19. The chain has TRBV2 and TRBJ2-3, with TRBD2 matching 9 bases. The CDR3 nucleotides are TGTGCCAGCAGTTGGACTAGCGGCACAGATACGCAGTATTTT. Its protein is CASSWTSGTDTQYF.